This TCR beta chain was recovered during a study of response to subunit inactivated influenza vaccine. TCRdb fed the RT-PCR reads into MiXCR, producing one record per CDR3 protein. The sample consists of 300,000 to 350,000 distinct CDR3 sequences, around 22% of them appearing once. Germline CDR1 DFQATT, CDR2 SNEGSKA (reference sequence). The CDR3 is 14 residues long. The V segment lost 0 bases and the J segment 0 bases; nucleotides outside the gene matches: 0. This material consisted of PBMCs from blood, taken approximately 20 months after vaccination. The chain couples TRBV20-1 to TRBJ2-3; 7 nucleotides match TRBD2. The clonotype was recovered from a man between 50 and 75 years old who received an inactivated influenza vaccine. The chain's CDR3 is CSARDGGSTDTQYF. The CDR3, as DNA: TGCAGTGCTAGAGACGGGGGGAGCACAGATACGCAGTATTTT.